These 8 T cell receptor beta chains were sequenced from one sample in a study of blood T cell repertoires in COVID-19. The table came from immunoSEQ multiplex PCR; TCRdb's copy has only in-frame clones and leaves some out. The table has over 200,000 clones, about 90% seen once. The sample taken for sequencing was peripheral blood. The receptors here all came from a man aged 25 to 40 with COVID-19, enrolled during active disease.

This chain joins TRBV3-1 (or the pseudogene TRBV3-2) and TRBJ2-6; D might be TRBD1 (5 bases). CDR1 is LGHDT, CDR2 YNNKEL, per germline (reference sequence). The CDR3 runs to 17 residues. Trimming removed 4 bases from V and 7 bases from J, with 20 bases in between. CDR3 residues: CASSRGQWGSLANVLTF. DNA of the CDR3: TGTGCCAGCAGCCGAGGACAATGGGGCAGTCTCGCCAACGTCCTGACTTTC.

The rearrangement links TRBV6-5 to TRBJ1-4, with TRBD1 identical over 8 bases. From germline, CDR1 is MNHEY and CDR2 SVGAGI. The CDR3 is 16 amino acids. V trimming: 4 bases; J trimming: 8 bases; junction bases outside the gene matches: 12. Here the CDR3 DNA reads TGTGCCAGCAGTTCCTCAACAGGGGGTCGGCGAGAAAAACTGTTTTTT. Translating gives CASSSSTGGRREKLFF.

The rearrangement uses TRBV5-4 and TRBJ1-1, with D tentatively TRBD1 (6 bases). The germline V gene has CDR1 SGHNT and CDR2 YYREEE (reference sequence). The CDR3 extends over 14 amino acids. Trimming took off 0 bases at V and 0 bases at J, with 6 bases between the two ends. CDR3 nucleotides: TGTGCCAGCAGCTTGGACAGGGTGAACACTGAAGCTTTCTTT. Its translation: CASSLDRVNTEAFF.

The rearrangement joins TRBV7-2 to TRBJ2-7; TRBD1 might be the D (6 bases). CDR3 length: 14 residues. Germline CDR1 SGHTA, CDR2 FQGNSA. V was shortened by 3 bases and J by 3 bases, with 12 bases between the two germline ends. The CDR3 sequence is CASSFTGKSYEQYF. Written as DNA, the CDR3 is TGTGCCAGCAGCTTCACAGGGAAGAGCTACGAGCAGTACTTC.

The V and J genes are TRBV10-3 and TRBJ2-7; 8 bases line up with TRBD1. J gave up 2 bases and V 0 bases, and 6 bases lay outside the gene matches. CDR3 size: 16 residues. Germline-derived CDR1 and CDR2 are ENHRY and SYGVKD. CDR3 sequence: CAISESGQDGTYEQYF. CDR3 bases: TGTGCCATCAGTGAGTCGGGACAGGACGGGACCTACGAGCAGTACTTC.

This chain connects TRBV12-3 or TRBV12-4 to TRBJ1-2; no reliable D call. This CDR3 comprises 13 residues. Deletions cut 6 bases from V and 3 bases from J, with 11 bases between. The CDR3 nucleotides are TGTGCCAGCAGGTCCGGGAGACACTATGGCTACACCTTC. Encoded protein: CASRSGRHYGYTF.

Written as DNA, the CDR3 is TGTGCCAGCAGCTCGCAGGGGGCGCCGGGACAGCCCCAGCATTTT. It is translated as CASSSQGAPGQPQHF. The chain uses TRBV7-2 and TRBJ1-5; 8 bases line up with TRBD1. The length of the CDR3 is 15 residues. Germline CDR1 is SGHTA and CDR2 is FQGNSA. J was trimmed by 7 bases and V by 4 bases; bases with no gene match: 9.

This CDR3 is CASSYSRVSPLHF. DNA of the CDR3: TGTGCCAGCAGTTACTCCCGGGTTTCACCCCTCCACTTT. The chain employs TRBV6-5 and TRBJ1-6; D ambiguous. This CDR3 has 13 residues. V lost 0 bases and J 9 bases, leaving 6 bases between the germline ends. Looked up from germline, CDR1 is MNHEY and CDR2 is SVGAGI.